This T cell receptor beta chain was sequenced in a study of cytomegalovirus exposure and HLA in healthy donors. Background on the study: Across almost 400 genotyped donors, around 82% landed in the Caucasian-associated ancestry cluster. Study findings and constraints: Earlier analysis looked at TCR beta V segments, and most were productive about 90% or about 30% of the time. When presence/absence was analysed, sequencing depth was taken to be roughly uniform across donors.

Although they were nominally healthy when sampled, donors likely had unrecorded immune exposures. Points on this clone: The antigen is not known.

PCR employed 60 Vbeta and 13 Jbeta primers. Using immunoSEQ multiplex PCR, the repertoire was profiled, and TCRdb retains in-frame clones only, with some absent. The table has some 130,000 clones, 80% seen once. This CDR3 comprises 16 residues. V gave up 0 bases and J gave up 0 bases, with 10 bases separating them. The germline V gene encodes CDR1 SGDLS and CDR2 YYNGEE. Sample: PBMCs. This sequence was found in a human donor in good health. V and J are TRBV9 and TRBJ2-1, with D possibly being TRBD2 (5 bases). In DNA form, the CDR3 reads TGTGCCAGCAGCGTAGGGGAGCGCGACTCCTACAATGAGCAGTTCTTC. Translating it yields CASSVGERDSYNEQFF.